This passage covers 7 T cell receptor beta chains from one sample sequenced in a study of blood T cell repertoires in COVID-19. The protocol was immunoSEQ multiplex PCR, while the TCRdb copy is restricted to in-frame clones and leaves out a portion. The profile shows over 200,000 clones, about 88% of them singletons. The sample was peripheral blood. Receptors originate from a man between 60 and 75 years old who had recovered from COVID-19.

This chain uses TRBV6-5 with TRBJ1-4, with no clear D. The CDR3 is 15 amino acids. Trimming cost V 6 bases and J 4 bases, with 15 bases left between them. Germline values: CDR1 MNHEY, CDR2 SVGAGI. CDR3 region: CASRRRAALNEKLFF. CDR3 nucleotide sequence: TGTGCCAGCAGGAGACGTGCGGCCCTTAATGAAAAACTGTTTTTT.

The rearrangement uses TRBV6-2 or TRBV6-3 and TRBJ2-5, with 7 bases matching TRBD2. Germline CDR1 reads MNHEY; CDR2 reads SVGEGT. With V trimmed by 6 bases and J by 2 bases, 6 bases remained unmatched. CDR3 length equals 14 residues. The CDR3 nucleotides read TGTGCCAGCAGCCGTAGCGGGCCACAAGAGACCCAGTACTTC. Residues: CASSRSGPQETQYF.

The rearrangement uses TRBV13 and TRBJ2-3; 7 nucleotides line up with TRBD2. V trimming: 5 bases; J trimming: 0 bases; junction bases outside the gene matches: 8. Germline loops: CDR1 PRHDT, CDR2 FYEKMQ (reference sequence). This CDR3 region has 16 residues. CDR3 nucleotides: TGTGCCAGCAGCACCATAGCGGGTGCTAGCACAGATACGCAGTATTTT. As protein: CASSTIAGASTDTQYF. The entire variable domain, with the rest obtained from reference TRBV13 and TRBJ2-3, is as follows: AAGVIQSPRHLIKEKRETATLKCYPIPRHDTVYWYQQGPGQDPQFLISFYEKMQSDKGSIPDRFSAQQFSDYHSELNMSSLELGDSALYFCASSTIAGASTDTQYFGPGTRLTVL.

The CDR3 sequence: CATSRGGTGGLTGELFF. CDR3 sequence (DNA): TGTGCCACCAGCAGAGGAGGGACAGGGGGATTAACCGGGGAGCTGTTTTTT. The rearrangement joins TRBV15 to TRBJ2-2; 11 nucleotides agree with TRBD1. Germline V gene sequence: CDR1 LNHNV, CDR2 YYDKDF (reference sequence). J lost 5 bases, V lost 1 base, and 6 bases had no gene match. This CDR3 region has 17 residues.

The V gene is TRBV7-8, the J gene TRBJ2-1, with TRBD2 identical over 9 bases. Germline V CDR1 and CDR2: SGHVS, FQNEAQ. V gave up 1 base and J gave up 7 bases; unmatched junction bases: 5. This CDR3 has 15 residues. DNA for the CDR3: TGTGCCAGCAGCTTAGTAGCAGCGGGGGGAAATGAGCAGTTCTTC. Translation: CASSLVAAGGNEQFF.

The sample holds one count of this clone. The chain employs TRBV5-1 and TRBJ2-3; D not resolved. The CDR3 has 17 residues. V was pared by 0 bases and J by 0 bases, with 14 bases between. Germline V gene sequence: CDR1 SGHRS, CDR2 YFSETQ. The CDR3 nucleotides read TGCGCCAGCAGCTTGGACGGTATGCCCACTAGCACAGATACGCAGTATTTT. Encoded protein: CASSLDGMPTSTDTQYF.

The chain links TRBV19 to TRBJ1-3; D gene uncertain. Germline CDR1 reads LNHDA; CDR2 reads SQIVND (reference sequence). The CDR3 contains 16 residues. The germline V and J ends were trimmed by 10 bases and 4 bases, with 23 bases remaining between them. CDR3 nucleotides: TGTGCCACAACCCTCGGTAGAGGGTTAGGAGGAAACACCATATATTTT. This codes for CATTLGRGLGGNTIYF.